The 7 T cell receptor beta chains below all came from one sample that was sequenced in a study of shared clonotypes between healthy human individuals (dated by TCRdb to about 2020). Library creation used the immunoSEQ multiplex PCR assay. Sourced from immuneACCESS, this table was stored by TCRdb with only in-frame sequences that have V and J called. A share of the clones is absent; for the studies checked, an unresolved V gene accounts for under half, and the remainder has no known explanation. The sample table holds millions of clones, of which approximately 95% were seen once. Of the sample, 0.13% falls within the top ten clones. The sequencing sample was made of naive CD4+ T cells sorted from blood. The cell subset or site label on this specimen signifies: CD45RA+ positively selected. The receptors derive from a man between 18 and 29 years old in good health.

The J gene is TRBJ2-5, the V gene TRBV9; 9 nucleotides agree with TRBD2. Germline V gene sequence: CDR1 SGDLS, CDR2 YYNGEE. This CDR3 contains 18 residues. V was clipped by 3 bases and J by 0 bases; unmatched bases: 12. CDR3 nucleotides: TGTGCCAGCAGCGCCCGACCGGGGAGCGGGAGGTACCAAGAGACCCAGTACTTC. Encoded protein: CASSARPGSGRYQETQYF.

The V and J genes are TRBV11-2 and TRBJ1-1; tentatively, D is TRBD1 (5 bases). In germline, CDR1 is SGHAT, CDR2 FQNNGV. The V end lost 3 bases, the J end lost 5 bases, and 10 bases lay between the germline ends. The length of the CDR3 is 13 residues. CDR3 protein: CASSLTEGTEAFF. The DNA of the CDR3 is TGTGCCAGCAGCTTGACGGAGGGGACTGAAGCTTTCTTT.

This clone has a single count. The gene calls are TRBV30 and TRBJ1-3, with D possibly matching TRBD1 (5 bases). This CDR3 has 15 residues. CDR1 and CDR2 (germline): GTSNPN, SVGIG (reference sequence). The V end lost 7 bases, the J end lost 4 bases, and 20 bases lay between the germline ends. CDR3 loop: CAFVFGGVAGNTIYF. The CDR3 DNA is TGTGCCTTCGTATTCGGAGGGGTAGCCGGAAACACCATATATTTT.

This chain connects TRBV23-1 to TRBJ2-7, with 8 bases matching TRBD1. TRBV23-1 is classed as an ORF, of uncertain function. Germline trimming cut 0 bases from V and 7 bases from J; bases unmatched to any gene: 8. The CDR3 contains 15 residues. The CDR3 coding sequence is TGCGCCAGCAGTCAATCTTCGACAGGGGCTCGGGAGCAGTACTTC. It translates to CASSQSSTGAREQYF.

This rearrangement joins TRBV7-9 to TRBJ1-2; a possible D gene is TRBD1 (5 bases). CDR1 SEHNR and CDR2 FQNEAQ come from the germline V gene (reference sequence). Trimming took 5 bases from V and 8 from J, leaving 15 bases between them. CDR3 length equals 13 residues. This chain's CDR3 is CASSLTEALGYTF. The CDR3 coding sequence is TGTGCCAGCAGCCTGACAGAGGCCCTCGGCTACACCTTC.

The chain links TRBV6-1 to TRBJ1-4; D call uncertain. Germline V CDR1 and CDR2: MNHNS, SASEGT. V gave up 1 base and J gave up 7 bases, with 10 bases separating them. The CDR3 runs 14 residues. The CDR3 nucleotides read TGTGCCAGCAGTGAAGGGGTAAGGGCTGAAAAACTGTTTTTT. This sequence encodes CASSEGVRAEKLFF.

This chain connects TRBV7-2 to TRBJ2-7; 7 nucleotides match TRBD1. Germline V gene sequence: CDR1 SGHTA, CDR2 FQGNSA. The CDR3 length is 14 residues. The junction had 8 bases not matched to a gene; V was cut back by 5 bases and J by 4 bases. The CDR3: CASSAQTGFYEQYF. CDR3 sequence (DNA): TGTGCCAGCAGCGCACAGACAGGGTTTTACGAGCAGTACTTC.